This TCR beta chain emerged from a study of high-grade serous ovarian cancer treatment subgroups (dated by TCRdb to the early 2020s). About the full investigation: A mean of roughly 14,000 reads and more than 7,000 unique TCR beta rearrangements per sample was generated by sequencing. The study profiled TCR beta repertoires in high-grade serous ovarian cancer patients grouped by complete gross resection or neoadjuvant chemotherapy response under a laparoscopic triage algorithm. The approximately 30-patient cohort included around 10 patients with no residual disease after primary surgery (R0), around 10 excellent NACT responders, and around 10 poor NACT responders. One primary tumor sample and two metastatic tumor samples were contributed by each patient, so that some 100 samples were obtained in total.

On this clone itself: There is no known antigen for this receptor. Base qualities are not provided; no much larger clone lies one nucleotide away.

Tumor samples were obtained before definitive surgery or chemotherapy. Genomic DNA was extracted by the MD Anderson Biospecimen Extraction Resource, and TCR sequencing was done by the MD Anderson Cancer Genomics Laboratory. Including the terminal cysteine and phenylalanine, the CDR3 comprises 16 residues. Only the CDR3 part of the read is kept: 48 bases, read in frame from the first base. The germline V gene (reference sequence) yields MNHNY for CDR1 and SVGAGI for CDR2. The germline V end is reduced by 8 bases and the J end by 7 bases; junction bases left unmatched: 19. The 75 to 100 tumor samples underwent high-throughput TCR profiling with ImmunoSEQ. The authors processed their data as follows. Richness (unique productive sequences), clonality, evenness and relatedness were included as repertoire diversity metrics, and similarity between samples was assessed with the Bhattacharyya coefficient. In a sensitivity analysis, TCRs with fewer than two reads were excluded, and consistent conclusions were obtained. TCRdb obtained this table from immuneACCESS and retained in-frame rearrangements with V and J assigned. These tables miss some clones; where compared with another copy, unresolved V genes account for less than half of the shortfall, and the remainder is unexplained. D and trimming come from the DNA, and the V and J calls and clone size come from that table. This sample holds around 27,000 clones; 80% to 90% were observed only once. Of the sample, 2.1% is held by the ten largest clones.

The investigation overall reported the following: Spatial information was not captured by bulk tumor TCR sequencing, so insight into HGSC tumor complexity and diversity was limited. Tumors from the same patient had repertoire similarity ranging from about 0.095 to 0.79, while tumors from different patients showed almost no similarity. TCR repertoire analyses focused on CDR3; CDR1 and CDR2 were not analyzed. TCR clonal relatedness showed a positive correlation with neoantigen level and a trend toward positive correlation with copy number variation and mutation load from whole-genome sequencing.

The sample comprised tumor tissue. This receptor was obtained from a human donor with high-grade serous ovarian cancer. The sequence is built from TRBV6-6 and TRBJ1-2; 7 bases in between match TRBD1. The DNA sequence reads TGTGCCAGCGTCAGGGGGTCTAATTTGGGTGGCCGTGGCTACACCTTC. Translated, it reads CASVRGSNLGGRGYTF.